Below, one T cell receptor beta chain is given with its context. Its antigen is not known. This entry comes from a study of T cell repertoires in cytomegalovirus infection. Whole-study context: An indication of both CMV infection and matching HLA type came from public TCR beta signatures.

TCRdb analysed the reads with MiXCR anew, one entry per CDR3 protein. The sample yields about 230,000 distinct CDR3 sequences, over 20% seen once. Study results and limitations: HLA-C-restricted, CMV-specific TCR beta clonotypes were dominant ex vivo. The cumulative frequency of public TCR beta families distinguished individuals who carried CMV together with the relevant HLA.

The sequence derives from a human donor in good health (CMV status not recorded). Some clones in this sample may be carry-over from other donors' samples. Sequencing was carried out using CD8+ T cells from PBMCs.

The CDR3 sequence is CASSTRDRPYEQYF. DNA of the CDR3: TGTGCCAGCAGCACCCGGGACAGACCCTACGAGCAGTACTTC. The chain carries TRBV7-9 and TRBJ2-7; 7 bases fit TRBD1. This CDR3 comprises 14 residues. J gave up 2 bases and V 5 bases, and 6 bases lay outside the gene matches. Germline V lookup: CDR1 SEHNR, CDR2 FQNEAQ (reference sequence).